These T cell receptor beta chains were read from a single sample in a study of regulatory T cells in long-lasting Graves disease. In TCRdb, the multiplex PCR reads were re-called with MiXCR into one record per CDR3 protein. Of about 470,000 distinct CDR3 sequences in the sample, 15% were seen once. These records were also assigned to another study, of T cells in Graves' hyperthyroidism and ophthalmopathy.

Material: peripheral blood mononuclear cells (PBMCs), obtained at new diagnosis, from a patient treated with antithyroid drugs. These receptors came from a woman aged 25 to 39 with Graves disease. Each CDR3 is given without its conserved first and last residue. Size is omitted from some rows. Given values are once, few, many or a class for expanded clones.

TRBV5-1,12,many,ASSLQRGQETQY
TRBV2,11,-,ATRTGGSIEQF
TRBV20-1,10,many,SARDTSYEQY
TRBV5-1,12,few,ASARLLPLDEQF
TRBV13,16,-,ASSYGLAGLLAKNIQY
TRBV20-1,12,many,SAGGAGGKYEQY
TRBV5-1,13,-,ASSPSGGSNQPQH
TRBV7-9,13,-,ASSSSGRTYNEQF
TRBV13,10,many,ASIQGGRGYT
TRBV12-3/TRBV12-4,13,few,ASSGGVPPYSPLH
TRBV28,12,many,ASKQGSGNQPQH
TRBV2,12,-,ASSEDTNTGELF
TRBV19,14,-,ASSAGLAGYQETQY
TRBV7-6,13,few,ASSLSGRATHEQF
TRBV2,13,-,TSSEGLAAISEQF
TRBV5-1,13,many,ASSSVGDRTDTQY
TRBV4-1,16,many,ASSQEPSGGGEDYGYT
TRBV28,12,many,AIRAGTGDNEQF
TRBV10-3,12,many,AIKREGPDYEQY
TRBV29-1,12,few,SVDSPPLDNIQY
TRBV9,13,once,ASSVAWDSQETQY
TRBV5-1,16,-,ASSLAGLAGVSQETQY
TRBV20-1,13,many,SARELAGVDETQY
TRBV12-3/TRBV12-4,16,many,ASSRGQGDYSGANVLT
TRBV9,12,many,ASSGRSSYNEQF
TRBV3-1,10,many,AIARGGGEAF
TRBV7-3,12,many,ASSLTSGQYEQY
TRBV2,12,many,ASRSTGGTDTQY
TRBV5-1,13,many,ASSLGGSGGDTQY
TRBV6-1,13,few,ASSEVEGVTDTQY
TRBV12-3/TRBV12-4,11,many,ASSLKANGELF
TRBV29-1,10,many,SVGDYNNEQF
TRBV11-1,13,many,ASSLDFPWENIQY
TRBV29-1,12,-,SVPREGNLDTQY
TRBV5-6,13,-,ASRGGRVSYNEQF
TRBV10-1,14,few,ASSAQRTSGKNEQF
TRBV20-1,13,many,SASLTSGNQETQY
TRBV10-3,15,many,AISEPFPQTSSYEQY
TRBV14,14,many,ASSTRQGRFQETQY
TRBV3-1,12,many,ASSQWTSSETQY
TRBV7-3,11,many,ASSHSDLDTQY
TRBV6-1,10,-,ASRLQTYEQY
TRBV27,13,few,ASSFEGAYTGELF
TRBV28,13,-,ASSFSWGKNYGYT
TRBV9,14,-,ASSGGLAGGGDTQY
TRBV2,15,many,ASSEPRTGAGSYEQY
TRBV29-1,12,few,SGGRRLAGDEQF
TRBV30,11,many,AWGGLAGYEQY
TRBV20-1,13,many,SARDGASGSGTQY
TRBV12-3/TRBV12-4,14,many,ASGRTGGAGANVLT
TRBV18,11,-,ASSRNLLVEQY
TRBV9,11,many,ASSQDTGETQY
TRBV20-1,11,many,SARDGYQETQY
TRBV12-3/TRBV12-4,13,many,ASTLLRAGFYEQY
TRBV2,11,many,ASSEKNTGELF
TRBV3-1,12,many,ASSQRQNTGELF